These 20 T cell receptor beta chains came from one sample sequenced in a study of cytomegalovirus exposure and HLA in healthy donors (dated by TCRdb to the late 2010s). Libraries were constructed by the immunoSEQ multiplex PCR assay. The source is immuneACCESS, and TCRdb retained only in-frame sequences with V and J called. Part of the clones is not carried over; for the studies checked, unresolved V genes explain less than half of this, and the remainder is unexplained. For this sample there are some 150,000 clones; around 86% appear just once. Together, the top ten hold roughly 3% of the sample. Sample: PBMCs. These receptors all stem from a man between 18 and 29 years old in good health and CMV-seropositive.

This rearrangement joins TRBV7-3 to TRBJ2-7, with 8 bases fitting TRBD1. The CDR3 sequence is 15 residues long. J was trimmed by 2 bases and V by 0 bases; bases with no gene match: 3. Germline loops: CDR1 SGHTA, CDR2 FQGTGA. DNA for the CDR3: TGTGCCAGCAGCTTAACCCCAGGGGGCACCTACGAGCAGTACTTC. This encodes CASSLTPGGTYEQYF.

The CDR3 DNA follows: TGTGCCAGCAGCGCCCCGACAGTGAACACTGAAGCTTTCTTT. Translated, it gives CASSAPTVNTEAFF. The rearrangement links TRBV9 to TRBJ1-1, with D perhaps TRBD1 (5 bases). From germline, CDR1 is SGDLS and CDR2 YYNGEE. V dropped 3 bases and J dropped 0 bases, with 9 bases sitting between them. This CDR3 has 14 residues.

V gene TRBV9 combines with J gene TRBJ2-7; TRBD2 aligns across 8 bases. CDR1 and CDR2 from the germline V gene are SGDLS and YYNGEE. This CDR3 has 16 amino acids. V was pared by 3 bases and J by 2 bases, with 10 bases of the junction left unmatched. Here the CDR3 DNA reads TGTGCCAGCAGCGCCTCCAGCGGGAGTATGGCCTACGAGCAGTACTTC. It yields the protein CASSASSGSMAYEQYF.

The chain couples TRBV13 to TRBJ1-1; 7 bases fit TRBD1. The CDR3 has 18 residues. J lost 0 bases, V lost 1 base, and 11 bases had no gene match. CDR1 is PRHDT and CDR2 is FYEKMQ in the germline V gene (reference sequence). The CDR3 coding sequence is TGTGCCAGCAGCTTAGAGGGGAAAGGGGGCTTCATGAACACTGAAGCTTTCTTT. It translates to CASSLEGKGGFMNTEAFF.

This clone showed up just a few times. This chain links TRBV5-1 with TRBJ1-1; 7 bases line up with TRBD1. Germline trimming cut 3 bases from V and 6 bases from J; bases unmatched to any gene: 5. This CDR3 is 13 amino acids long. Germline CDR1 is SGHRS and CDR2 is YFSETQ. The CDR3 bases are TGCGCCAGCAGCTCGACCGACAGGGCTGAAGCTTTCTTT. As protein: CASSSTDRAEAFF.

This chain joins TRBV4-1 and TRBJ1-1; D unresolved. The CDR3 consists of 11 residues. Looked up from germline, CDR1 is MGHRA and CDR2 is YSYEKL. The germline V and J ends were trimmed by 6 bases and 11 bases, with 13 bases remaining between them. The CDR3 nucleotides are TGCGCCAGCAGTACGGGGTTTCGGGCTTTCTTT. It codes for CASSTGFRAFF.

The rearrangement links TRBV19 to TRBJ2-1; no clear D gene. Germline values: CDR1 LNHDA, CDR2 SQIVND (reference sequence). The CDR3 length is 14 residues. Trimming cost V 2 bases and J 4 bases, with 9 bases left between them. The CDR3 DNA follows: TGTGCCAGTAGTATAAACTTAATATACAATGAGCAGTTCTTC. It is translated as CASSINLIYNEQFF.

V is TRBV7-2 and J is TRBJ2-7, with D perhaps TRBD1 (5 bases). Trimming shortened V by 5 bases and J by 1 base, and 12 bases separated the two germline ends. The CDR3 consists of 14 residues. From germline, CDR1 is SGHTA and CDR2 FQGNSA. The CDR3 spells CASSRSTVSYEQYF. In DNA form, the CDR3 reads TGTGCCAGCAGCCGTTCGACAGTTTCCTACGAGCAGTACTTC.

V is TRBV14 and J is TRBJ2-1, with D possibly being TRBD2 (6 bases). CDR3 size: 14 residues. Trimming shortened V by 4 bases and J by 7 bases, and 14 bases separated the two germline ends. CDR1 is SGHDN, CDR2 FVKESK, per germline. CDR3 coding DNA: TGTGCCAGCAGCCGGAAAGGACTACGGAATGAGCAGTTCTTC. Translation gives CASSRKGLRNEQFF.

The chain links TRBV5-1 to TRBJ1-1; TRBD1 matches at 8 bases. This CDR3 is built from 15 residues. From germline, CDR1 is SGHRS and CDR2 YFSETQ. Unmatched junction bases numbered 8, after V lost 3 bases and J lost 4 bases. The CDR3 coding sequence is TGCGCCAGCAGCTCCGGACAGGGACTGGGCACTGAAGCTTTCTTT. It is translated as CASSSGQGLGTEAFF.

V and J are TRBV7-2 and TRBJ1-5; D unresolved. CDR1 and CDR2 from the germline V gene are SGHTA and FQGNSA. The CDR3 loop spans 14 amino acids. V dropped 1 base and J dropped 7 bases, with 11 bases sitting between them. The CDR3 sequence is CASSLGGSGQPQHF. The DNA for the CDR3 is TGTGCCAGCAGCTTAGGGGGAAGCGGACAGCCCCAGCATTTT. The full variable domain, with the rest looked up from reference TRBV7-2 and TRBJ1-5, is GAGVSQSPSNKVTEKGKDVELRCDPISGHTALYWYRQSLGQGLEFLIYFQGNSAPDKSGLPSDRFSAERTGGSVSTLTIQRTQQEDSAVYLCASSLGGSGQPQHFGDGTRLSIL.

The V gene is TRBV5-1, the J gene TRBJ2-7; possibly TRBD2 for D (6 bases). Germline CDR1 and CDR2: SGHRS and YFSETQ. Trimming removed 0 bases at V and 0 bases at J, with 10 bases between. The CDR3 contains 15 residues. The CDR3 DNA is TGCGCCAGCAGCTTGGGGACGGGAGACTCCTACGAGCAGTACTTC. It yields the protein CASSLGTGDSYEQYF. The whole variable domain, filled in from reference TRBV5-1 and TRBJ2-7, reads KAGVTQTPRYLIKTRGQQVTLSCSPISGHRSVSWYQQTPGQGLQFLFEYFSETQRNKGNFPGRFSGRQFSNSRSEMNVSTLELGDSALYLCASSLGTGDSYEQYFGPGTRLTVT.

This clone was seen a few times. The J gene is TRBJ1-3, the V gene TRBV30; D unclear. CDR3 length: 12 residues. V lost 2 bases to trimming and J lost 8 bases, with 10 bases between them. Per germline, CDR1 GTSNPN and CDR2 SVGIG (reference sequence). CDR3 amino acids: CAWSQVVDTIYF. In nucleotides, the CDR3 is TGTGCCTGGAGTCAAGTCGTAGACACCATATATTTT. The full variable domain, rest sourced from reference TRBV30 and TRBJ1-3, is SQTIHQWPATLVQPVGSPLSLECTVEGTSNPNLYWYRQAAGRGLQLLFYSVGIGQISSEVPQNLSASRPQDRQFILSSKKLLLSDSGFYLCAWSQVVDTIYFGEGSWLTVV.

The chain carries TRBV9 and TRBJ2-1, with 7 bases aligning to TRBD2. After removal of 3 bases from V and 3 bases from J, the junction contained 12 bases not matched to a gene. Germline assignment: CDR1 SGDLS and CDR2 YYNGEE. The CDR3 contains 17 residues. The CDR3 region has the DNA TGTGCCAGCAGCGGTAGCGGGCCTCAACGAAGCTACAATGAGCAGTTCTTC. Protein product: CASSGSGPQRSYNEQFF.

This clone occurred once. The V call is TRBV15, the J call TRBJ2-1, with 8 bases lining up with TRBD2. Trimming cost V 1 base and J 4 bases; bases outside gene matches: 3. The V gene's germline CDR1 is LNHNV and CDR2 YYDKDF (reference sequence). The CDR3 is 15 residues long. CDR3 region: CATSRVLAGYNEQFF. In DNA form, the CDR3 reads TGTGCCACCAGCAGAGTGCTAGCGGGTTACAATGAGCAGTTCTTC.

V is TRBV4-3 and J is TRBJ1-2, with a tentative D call TRBD1 (6 bases). The CDR3 has 15 amino acids. Germline V gene sequence: CDR1 LGHNA, CDR2 YSLEER. V was cut by 3 bases and J by 7 bases, with 18 bases left in between. This chain's CDR3 is CASSQKMAGAPGYTF. The CDR3, as DNA: TGCGCCAGCAGCCAGAAGATGGCAGGGGCGCCTGGCTACACCTTC.

V gene TRBV7-8 combines with J gene TRBJ2-1, with 14 nucleotides matching TRBD2. With V trimmed by 4 bases and J by 9 bases, 5 bases remained unmatched. Germline V gene lookup returns CDR1 SGHVS and CDR2 FQNEAQ. The CDR3 is 15 residues long. As DNA, the CDR3 is TGTGCCAGCAGCTACTGGACTAGCGGGGGGATTGAGCAGTTCTTC. It yields the protein CASSYWTSGGIEQFF.

This clone has a handful of counts. The chain employs TRBV30 and TRBJ1-2, with 7 bases lining up with TRBD1. The trim removed 8 bases at V and 4 bases at J, leaving 7 bases unmatched. Germline V gives CDR1 GTSNPN, CDR2 SVGIG (reference sequence). The CDR3 consists of 12 residues. This CDR3 is CAGPRDSYGYTF. DNA of the CDR3: TGTGCCGGCCCCCGGGACAGCTATGGCTACACCTTC. The whole variable domain, remainder taken from reference TRBV30 and TRBJ1-2, is SQTIHQWPATLVQPVGSPLSLECTVEGTSNPNLYWYRQAAGRGLQLLFYSVGIGQISSEVPQNLSASRPQDRQFILSSKKLLLSDSGFYLCAGPRDSYGYTFGSGTRLTVV.

The chain employs TRBV5-6 and TRBJ2-1, with 10 bases matching TRBD1. Germline CDR1 reads SGHDT; CDR2 reads YYEEEE. The CDR3 spans 15 residues. The trim removed 4 bases at V and 7 bases at J, leaving 8 bases unmatched. In DNA form, the CDR3 reads TGTGCCAGCAGCCTGGACGGGACAGGGGAAAATGAGCAGTTCTTC. Encoded protein: CASSLDGTGENEQFF.

In nucleotides, the CDR3 is TGTGCCAGCAGTGACGTTCTACACAATGAGCAGTTCTTC. Its translation: CASSDVLHNEQFF. V usage is TRBV2 and J usage is TRBJ2-1; no reliable D call. Germline V gene data show CDR1 as SNHLY and CDR2 as FYNNEI. There are 13 residues in the CDR3. The V end was cut by 3 bases, the J end by 5 bases, with 8 bases between. Combining the CDR3 with reference TRBV2 and TRBJ2-1 gives the whole variable domain EPEVTQTPSHQVTQMGQEVILRCVPISNHLYFYWYRQILGQKVEFLVSFYNNEISEKSEIFDDQFSVERPDGSNFTLKIRSTKLEDSAMYFCASSDVLHNEQFFGPGTRLTVL.